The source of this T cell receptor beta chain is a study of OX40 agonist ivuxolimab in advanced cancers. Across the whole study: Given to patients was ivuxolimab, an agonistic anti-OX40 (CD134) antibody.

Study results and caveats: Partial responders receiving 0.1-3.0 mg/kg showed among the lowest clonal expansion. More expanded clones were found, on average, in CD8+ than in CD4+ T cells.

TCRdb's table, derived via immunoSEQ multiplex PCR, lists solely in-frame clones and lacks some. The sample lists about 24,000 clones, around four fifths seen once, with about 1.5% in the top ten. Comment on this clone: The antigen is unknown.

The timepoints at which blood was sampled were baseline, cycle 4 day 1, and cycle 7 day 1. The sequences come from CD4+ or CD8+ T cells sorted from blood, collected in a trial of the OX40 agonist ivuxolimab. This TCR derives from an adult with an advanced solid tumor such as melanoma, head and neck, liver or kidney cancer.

This chain's CDR3 is CASSLGTWQGAYEQYF. The CDR3 nucleotides are TGTGCCAGCAGCTTAGGGACTTGGCAGGGGGCCTACGAGCAGTACTTC. This chain joins TRBV7-8 and TRBJ2-7; 7 nucleotides match TRBD1. Germline V gene sequence: CDR1 SGHVS, CDR2 FQNEAQ. V lost 1 base to trimming and J lost 2 bases; unmatched junction nucleotides: 8. The length of the CDR3 is 16 residues.